One and the same sample provided the 32 T cell receptor beta chains below, sequenced in a study of T cell responses to AZD1222 COVID-19 vaccine. The method was immunoSEQ multiplex PCR; TCRdb's version includes in-frame clones alone and lacks a portion of them. The data show about 150,000 clones, over 85% seen once. The sequencing here drew on peripheral blood, taken 28 days after the second AZD1222 dose. The source is an adult who received the AZD1222 COVID-19 vaccine.

The chain combines TRBV19 with TRBJ1-4; TRBD1 agrees at 8 bases. The germline CDR1 and CDR2 sequences are LNHDA and SQIVND (reference sequence). The J segment lost 8 bases and the V segment lost 3 bases, leaving 8 bases of the junction unmatched. The CDR3 has 15 residues. CDR3 sequence reads: CASSMDRAPGEKLFF. For the CDR3, the DNA is TGTGCCAGTAGTATGGACAGGGCTCCAGGGGAAAAACTGTTTTTT.

The rearrangement joins TRBV2 to TRBJ2-1, with 12 bases that match TRBD2. The V and J ends lost 10 bases and 7 bases, in that order; junction bases with no gene match: 17. Per the germline V gene, CDR1 is SNHLY and CDR2 is FYNNEI. This CDR3 comprises 17 residues. DNA of the CDR3: TGTGCCATCGTCCTGGTTGGGGGACTAGCGGGCGGGAATGAGCAGTTCTTC. Translation gives CAIVLVGGLAGGNEQFF.

This clone was observed once. This chain connects TRBV7-2 to TRBJ2-1; 8 bases line up with TRBD2. The V gene's germline CDR1 is SGHTA and CDR2 FQGNSA. V was pared by 4 bases and J by 0 bases, with 8 bases of the junction left unmatched. The CDR3 is 17 amino acids. This CDR3 is CASSSGLAPSSYNEQFF. The CDR3 nucleotides read TGTGCCAGCAGCTCAGGACTAGCACCGAGCTCCTACAATGAGCAGTTCTTC.

This CDR3 is CASSQEEALGSPLHF. The CDR3 DNA follows: TGTGCCAGCAGCCAAGAGGAGGCACTGGGATCACCCCTCCACTTT. This chain connects TRBV7-2 to TRBJ1-6, with D hard to call. This CDR3 contains 15 residues. The V end was cut by 5 bases, the J end by 10 bases, with 18 bases between. Germline loops: CDR1 SGHTA, CDR2 FQGNSA.

The rearrangement joins TRBV20-1 to TRBJ2-3, with D possibly matching TRBD2 (5 bases). This CDR3 spans 15 amino acids. CDR1 and CDR2 from the germline V gene are DFQATT and SNEGSKA (reference sequence). Trimming stripped 3 bases from V and 2 bases from J, with 15 bases between. This chain's CDR3 is CSASGLSGYTDTQYF. In nucleotides, the CDR3 is TGCAGTGCTAGTGGGTTAAGCGGTTACACAGATACGCAGTATTTT.

This clone was counted between two and nine times. The V and J genes are TRBV7-2 and TRBJ1-4; TRBD1 matches 8 bases. V lost 5 bases and J lost 4; bases outside the gene matches: 6. This CDR3 comprises 15 residues. Germline assignment: CDR1 SGHTA and CDR2 FQGNSA. The CDR3 DNA reads as TGTGCCAGCAGCCCCCGACAGGGGAATAATGAAAAACTGTTTTTT. Its protein product is CASSPRQGNNEKLFF.

The chain is built from TRBV18 and TRBJ2-1; 11 nucleotides align to TRBD2. CDR1 is KGHSH, CDR2 LQKENI, per germline. The CDR3 runs 19 residues. V lost 6 bases, J lost 1 base, and 14 bases stayed unmatched. Here the CDR3 DNA reads TGTGCCAGCTCGCCGACTAGCGGGGCTCCCTCGGGGTCCTACAATGAGCAGTTCTTC. Translating gives CASSPTSGAPSGSYNEQFF.

V and J are TRBV19 and TRBJ2-3; either TRBD1 or TRBD2 may fit D (6 bases each). The CDR3 runs 14 residues. CDR1 and CDR2 (germline): LNHDA, SQIVND (reference sequence). The V gene lost 5 bases and the J gene lost 5 bases, with 14 bases spanning the gap. For the CDR3, the DNA is TGTGCCAGTAGTCCCCCGGGGGCGGTAGATACGCAGTATTTT. Its translation is CASSPPGAVDTQYF.

The V call is TRBV9, the J call TRBJ2-7; the D call may be TRBD1 or TRBD2 (5 bases each). V was shortened by 4 bases and J by 3 bases, with 11 bases between the two germline ends. The CDR3 contains 13 residues. Germline V gene sequence: CDR1 SGDLS, CDR2 YYNGEE. The CDR3 bases are TGTGCCAGCAGCCCGGGACCGAACTACGAGCAGTACTTC. Protein: CASSPGPNYEQYF.

The rearrangement links TRBV5-4 to TRBJ2-3, with D perhaps TRBD2 (5 bases). The CDR3 has 13 residues. Trimming removed 1 base from V and 11 bases from J, with 14 bases in between. CDR1 and CDR2 (germline): SGHNT, YYREEE (reference sequence). The chain's CDR3 is CASSLSRGSGQYF. The CDR3 coding sequence is TGTGCCAGCAGCTTGTCACGAGGGTCGGGGCAGTATTTT.

This clone was recorded only once. The chain is built from TRBV4-3 and TRBJ2-7, with 7 nucleotides matching TRBD1. The CDR3 contains 18 residues. The V segment lost 4 bases and the J segment 0 bases; nucleotides outside the gene matches: 15. Germline lookup yields CDR1 LGHNA and CDR2 YSLEER. CDR3 sequence reads: CASSLTVTGFFSSYEQYF. The CDR3 DNA reads as TGCGCCAGCAGCCTAACTGTGACAGGGTTTTTCAGCTCCTACGAGCAGTACTTC.

The rearrangement links TRBV3-1 (or the pseudogene TRBV3-2) to TRBJ2-3, with 12 bases that match TRBD2. From germline, CDR1 is LGHDT and CDR2 YNNKEL (reference sequence). V was pared by 1 base and J by 2 bases, with 7 bases of the junction left unmatched. This CDR3 spans 18 amino acids. The CDR3, as DNA: TGTGCCAGCAGCCAAGCTCTACTAGCGGGGGGTATCACAGATACGCAGTATTTT. Its translation: CASSQALLAGGITDTQYF.

As regards this clone: This sample also contains other DNA sequences that code for the same CDR3. The chain combines TRBV9 with TRBJ1-2, with a tentative D call TRBD1 (6 bases). Germline V gene lookup returns CDR1 SGDLS and CDR2 YYNGEE. V was pared by 2 bases and J by 1 base, with 9 bases between. The CDR3 contains 14 residues. The CDR3 coding sequence is TGTGCCAGCAGCGTTGGGGGGCTTAACTATGGCTACACCTTC. Protein: CASSVGGLNYGYTF.

The chain uses TRBV30 and TRBJ2-3; D is possibly TRBD2 (5 bases). The CDR3 length is 14 residues. From germline, CDR1 is GTSNPN and CDR2 SVGIG (reference sequence). The CDR3 nucleotides read TGTGCTTCCAAACTAGTCGGGTTCCCAGATACGCAGTATTTT. It translates to CASKLVGFPDTQYF.

This chain links TRBV20-1 with TRBJ2-1; no firm D call. The germline CDR1 and CDR2 sequences are DFQATT and SNEGSKA (reference sequence). V was trimmed by 3 bases and J by 7 bases, leaving 7 bases between them. The CDR3 length is 11 residues. The CDR3 spells CSARTRNEQFF. In nucleotides, the CDR3 is TGCAGTGCTAGGACCCGAAATGAGCAGTTCTTC.

The chain has TRBV2 and TRBJ1-2, with D possibly TRBD1 on 5 matching bases. V gave up 5 bases and J gave up 5 bases, with 9 bases separating them. CDR3 length: 12 amino acids. Germline CDR1 is SNHLY and CDR2 is FYNNEI. The CDR3 sequence: CASSIDRYGYTF. The CDR3 DNA is TGTGCCAGCAGTATCGACAGATATGGCTACACCTTC.

The chain couples TRBV5-1 to TRBJ1-6, with D possibly matching TRBD1 (5 bases). CDR1 is SGHRS, CDR2 YFSETQ, per germline. V lost 1 base to trimming and J lost 0 bases, with 11 bases between them. This CDR3 is 17 amino acids long. The CDR3 DNA sequence: TGCGCCAGCAGCTTGCGCGGGGCGAGCTCCTATAATTCACCCCTCCACTTT. Protein sequence: CASSLRGASSYNSPLHF.

CDR3 sequence: CSVEDAGNTEAFF. CDR3 sequence (DNA): TGCAGCGTTGAAGATGCGGGGAACACTGAAGCTTTCTTT. The V call is TRBV29-1, the J call TRBJ1-1; D is unclear. CDR1 is SQVTM and CDR2 is ANQGSEA in the germline V gene. Trimming took off 0 bases at V and 1 base at J, with 6 bases between the two ends. The length of the CDR3 is 13 residues.

The chain is built from TRBV7-2 and TRBJ1-5; D not certain. Germline CDR1 is SGHTA and CDR2 is FQGNSA. The CDR3 has 13 amino acids. The V end was cut by 5 bases, the J end by 6 bases, with 11 bases between. The DNA for the CDR3 is TGTGCCAGCAGCGAGAGCCCATCTCAGCCCCAGCATTTT. It encodes CASSESPSQPQHF.

The CDR3 reads CASRHRDRAYPFEAFF. In DNA form, the CDR3 reads TGCGCCAGCAGACACCGGGACAGGGCTTATCCTTTTGAAGCTTTCTTT. This sequence joins TRBV5-1 and TRBJ1-1; 9 positions agree with TRBD1. The CDR3 extends over 16 amino acids. Germline V CDR1 and CDR2: SGHRS, YFSETQ. The ends lost 5 bases at V and 7 bases at J; junction bases unmatched: 15.

Points on this clone: The limits of the CDR3 on the DNA are not certain, so only TCRdb's listed CDR3 is given. The V gene is TRBV7-2, the J gene TRBJ1-1. Per germline, CDR1 SGHTA and CDR2 FQGNSA. The CDR3 is 15 amino acids in total, end residues counted. Here the CDR3 reads CASSLFGAGNTEAFF.

The V gene is TRBV3-1 (or the pseudogene TRBV3-2), the J gene TRBJ1-4; D is unresolved. This CDR3 has 13 amino acids. Germline V gives CDR1 LGHDT, CDR2 YNNKEL (reference sequence). V was cut by 2 bases and J by 4 bases, with 5 bases left in between. CDR3 region: CASSQQVNEKLFF. CDR3 coding DNA: TGTGCCAGCAGCCAACAGGTTAATGAAAAACTGTTTTTT.

The rearrangement links TRBV6-5 to TRBJ1-1; TRBD1 matches at 7 bases. This CDR3 is built from 15 residues. V shed 4 bases, J shed 0 bases, and the junction held 5 bases outside the gene matches. Per the germline V gene, CDR1 is MNHEY and CDR2 is SVGAGI. The CDR3 nucleotides are TGTGCCAGCAGTTTCACGGGACAGATGAACACTGAAGCTTTCTTT. Its protein product is CASSFTGQMNTEAFF.

This CDR3 is CASSTGTGDNQPQHF. CDR3 DNA sequence: TGTGCCAGCAGCACCGGGACAGGGGACAATCAGCCCCAGCATTTT. This chain joins TRBV5-4 and TRBJ1-5, with 10 bases identical to TRBD1. CDR3 length equals 15 residues. The V gene end was trimmed by 4 bases and the J gene end by 3 bases; junction bases not matched to a gene: 4. Germline V gives CDR1 SGHNT, CDR2 YYREEE (reference sequence).

This rearrangement joins TRBV18 to TRBJ2-7; the D gene is possibly TRBD1 (6 bases). The CDR3 runs to 15 residues. The V gene's germline CDR1 is KGHSH and CDR2 LQKENI. V was trimmed by 1 base and J by 5 bases, leaving 15 bases between them. In DNA form, the CDR3 reads TGTGCCAGCTCACCACTCGCCAGGGGAGTCAACGAGCAGTACTTC. Translating gives CASSPLARGVNEQYF.

The chain carries TRBV20-1 and TRBJ1-1; possible D gene TRBD1, 5 bases. CDR3 size: 11 residues. Trimming took off 4 bases at V and 10 bases at J, with 13 bases between the two ends. CDR1 DFQATT and CDR2 SNEGSKA come from the germline V gene (reference sequence). The CDR3 nucleotides read TGCAGTGCTAAAGGCTCGGGGGGAGCTTTCTTT. Translation: CSAKGSGGAFF.

V gene TRBV9 combines with J gene TRBJ1-3; the D is unclear. Germline values: CDR1 SGDLS, CDR2 YYNGEE. With 2 bases removed from V and 0 bases from J, the gap between germline ends came to 6 bases. The CDR3 contains 14 residues. The CDR3 region is CASSVQPSGNTIYF. CDR3 DNA sequence: TGTGCCAGCAGCGTTCAACCCTCTGGAAACACCATATATTTT.

A single count supports this clone. The rearrangement uses TRBV29-1 and TRBJ2-3, with 8 bases that match TRBD2. The CDR3 has 15 residues. CDR1 and CDR2 from the germline V gene are SQVTM and ANQGSEA. After removal of 6 bases from V and 0 bases from J, the junction contained 8 bases not matched to a gene. Here the CDR3 reads CSVPTASGSTDTQYF. CDR3 DNA: TGCAGCGTCCCTACCGCTAGCGGGAGCACAGATACGCAGTATTTT.

V is TRBV27 and J is TRBJ1-5; 10 positions match TRBD1. CDR3 length: 18 residues. Per the germline V gene, CDR1 is MNHEY and CDR2 is SMNVEV (reference sequence). V lost 6 bases, J lost 4 bases, and 15 bases stayed unmatched. CDR3 amino acids: CASRPGGQGSWSNQPQHF. The CDR3, as DNA: TGTGCCAGCAGACCGGGGGGACAGGGGTCGTGGAGTAATCAGCCCCAGCATTTT.

This clone occurred a few times. The CDR3 DNA reads as TGTGCCAGCAGTTTGAGGGTTTTCTCTGAAGCTTTCTTT. Its translation: CASSLRVFSEAFF. The V and J genes are TRBV12-3 or TRBV12-4 and TRBJ1-1, with D hard to call. V dropped 3 bases and J dropped 6 bases, with 11 bases sitting between them. There are 13 residues in the CDR3.

The V gene is TRBV20-1, the J gene TRBJ1-1; D is perhaps TRBD1 (6 bases). CDR3 length: 17 residues. The germline gives CDR1 DFQATT, CDR2 SNEGSKA (reference sequence). The V and J ends lost 3 bases and 7 bases respectively, with 27 bases between them. The CDR3 bases are TGCAGTGCTAGTGTCTCGGGTAGGGGCATTGGGGGCGGTGAAGCTTTCTTT. Translating gives CSASVSGRGIGGGEAFF.

The V and J genes are TRBV11-1 and TRBJ2-3; no clear D. Trimming took 6 bases from V and 0 from J, leaving 10 bases between them. CDR1 and CDR2 from the germline V gene are SGHAT and FQDESV (reference sequence). The CDR3 has 14 residues. The CDR3 sequence: CASSRTASTDTQYF. CDR3 nucleotides: TGTGCCAGCAGTAGGACCGCTAGCACAGATACGCAGTATTTT.